This TCR beta chain was documented in a study of T cells of healthy individuals. This clonotype has ten or more counts. TCRdb processed the 5' RACE reads anew with MiXCR; each CDR3 protein has one entry. Here the sample spans about 96,000 distinct CDR3 sequences, around 17% being singletons. In germline, CDR1 is SNHLY, CDR2 FYNNEI. The CDR3 covers 13 residues. The V gene lost 1 base and the J gene lost 11 bases, with 11 bases spanning the gap. This chain connects TRBV2 to TRBJ1-4, with D perhaps TRBD1 (6 bases). The TCR comes from a human donor in good health. The CDR3 spells CASSEGQERKLFF. CDR3 sequence (DNA): TGTGCCAGCAGTGAAGGACAGGAGCGGAAACTGTTTTTT.